This T cell receptor (beta chain) derives from a study of cytomegalovirus exposure and HLA in healthy donors (dated by TCRdb to 2016 to 2017). Background on the whole study: According to an earlier analysis of 550 to 700 of the donors, some 180 million T cells yielded 95 million to 140 million unique TCR beta sequences and 250 to 350 Gb of sequence data. An early release covering approximately 600 HLA-typed donors comprised roughly 300 gigabases of sequencing data and about 90 million unique TCR sequences. The genetic ancestry cluster associated with self-reported Caucasian donors included around four fifths of the 300 to 450 genotyped donors. The aim of the study was to test whether cataloging public T cell receptors could identify signatures of past pathogen exposure. Using immunosequencing, the study profiled T cell repertoires from 550 to 750 subjects and related those repertoires to cytomegalovirus serostatus. In addition to the first cohort of approximately 670 subjects, a separate validation cohort of 100 to 150 different subjects was used. To predict cytomegalovirus infection status, the study brought together high-throughput TCR immunosequencing, statistical association of individual TCRs with disease status, and machine learning. A later analysis re-examined previously published TCR beta repertoires from 600 to 700 donors and added high-resolution HLA genotyping to investigate patterns of TCR occurrence. The later analysis used no new phenotypic data to find candidate immune exposures, relying instead on TCR beta sequences and their occurrence across donors. An earlier analysis of roughly 600 of the donors used high-throughput TCR beta sequencing to judge whether each TCR beta V gene segment behaved as functional or pseudogenic. Donor age, sex, ethnicity and CMV serostatus were collected together with the repertoire data. Genome-wide SNP genotypes for about 65% of the roughly 700 donors were used in a later genetic analysis, which treated that subset as a discovery cohort. All discovery cohort repertoires had been generated using a single sequencing platform. HLA typing included class I and class II loci at four-digit resolution. The number of donors typed differed by locus, with 629-630 for A, B, C, DRB1 and DQB1, 522 for DQA1, over 600 for DPA1, and roughly 450 for DPB1. Roughly 5 DR-DQ haplotypes were handled as single units for association and clustering because linkage in the cohort was strong. Among about 390 genotyped donors of the cohort, an average of roughly 240,000 unique TCR beta nucleotide sequences were sequenced per donor, roughly 20% of them non-productive. Results and caveats for the whole study, not just this receptor: A later analysis found that HLA-associated TCR beta chains were more clonally expanded and had lower generation probabilities than equally common non-associated chains. In a later genetic analysis, fewer N-insertions in productive TCRs were reported among donors in an Asian-associated ancestry cluster than the approximately 630-donor mean. In an earlier analysis of fewer than 700 of the donors, most TCR beta V segments appeared in productive rearrangements about 87% or about 30% of the time, broadly matching IMGT annotations. CMV serostatus was the only immune exposure information available for the cohort. Correlated functional status among segregating V segments might reflect linkage disequilibrium, but an unknown experimental factor could not be ruled out. According to a later analysis, parvovirus B19, influenza, CMV and Epstein-Barr virus appeared linked to several top co-occurrence clusters. The presence/absence analyses assumed that sequencing depth was roughly uniform across donors, and that assumption may not be true. In the study, around 150 TCR beta chains were listed as associated with cytomegalovirus. In a later analysis, the rate of TCR association differed among HLA loci, with DRB1 alleles having the most associated TCRs and HLA-C alleles having the fewest. Around 16 rarely observed V segments, including chromosome 9 orphons, were excluded from the earlier analysis of a few hundred of the donors because counts were too low. Only TCR beta chains were sequenced in this cohort, and the absence of alpha or paired-chain data limited detectable features. A few of the identified cytomegalovirus-associated TCR beta chains were confirmed in vitro to be specific for cytomegalovirus antigens. A further reported finding was that TCR beta sequences accurately predicted the HLA-A and HLA-B alleles for most subjects in the first cohort. Cytomegalovirus status was reported to be diagnosed by the classifier with high specificity and sensitivity in both the original and validation cohorts. A later analysis associated around 16,000 TCR beta sequences with specific HLA alleles at a false discovery rate of 0.05. Some IMGT-functional V segments, including TRBV6-2 and TRBV6-3, could not be told apart with the 87-base-pair reads, so those segments were excluded. Across donors, most TCR sequences were observed very rarely, whereas some public TCRs were present in many individuals. HLA typing was unavailable for some donors at each locus, so association tests used only the typed subset. A cluster of highly shared sequence variants was judged likely to be a technical artifact of the sequencing pipeline. V-gene and J-gene trimming of TCR beta chains was associated with a missense DCLRE1C variant in a later genetic analysis, and the association was replicated in an independent cohort. Most CMV-associated TCR beta chains appeared to be HLA-restricted in a later analysis, and the HLA associations seemed to be driven largely by CMV exposure. Strong co-occurrence of HLA alleles, especially DR and DQ, made assigning TCR associations to individual alleles difficult. According to the authors, the approach could potentially be generalized to other disease states and immunological phenotypes.

Libraries were constructed by the immunoSEQ multiplex PCR assay. A mixture of 60 forward primers for TCR Vbeta segments and 13 reverse primers for TCR Jbeta segments was used in the multiplex PCR. The CDR3 region of rearranged TCR beta genes was amplified from genomic DNA by a multiplex PCR assay. Amplified TCR beta libraries were sequenced as 87-base-pair reads on the Illumina HiSeq System. The paper's data handling went like this. A later analysis counted about 80 million unique TCR beta chains across the 550 to 750 repertoires, and some 11 million of these chains were shared by at least two donors. To remove PCR and sequencing errors, raw reads were error-corrected and collapsed into unique sequences using a nearest-neighbor algorithm that merged closely related sequences. Alignment of CDR3 sequences to IMGT reference sequences was used to assign V, D and J gene segments. For a sequence to be retained, a match of at least six nucleotides was required to both a V gene segment and a J gene segment. Rearrangements were called productive when the CDR3 lacked stop codons and stayed in frame with V and J; all others were non-productive. Following IMGT convention, CDR3 was defined as the stretch from the second conserved V-encoded cysteine to the conserved J-encoded phenylalanine. In an earlier analysis of around 600 of the donors, sequences lacking an unambiguous match to a single V gene segment were excluded. In an earlier analysis of approximately 590 of the donors, V segments were called functional above 56.7% productive rearrangements and were called segregating when the between-donor standard deviation exceeded 5%. A statistical classification framework was built for diagnosing cytomegalovirus status from the catalog of TCR beta chain sequences. In a later analysis, TCR nucleotide sequences were compared against IMGT/GENE-DB human TR gene sequences so that V and J genes could be assigned. Using the TCRdist pipeline, a later analysis assigned CDR3 sequences along with most-parsimonious VDJ recombination scenarios. A later analysis defined each TCR beta chain by its CDR3 amino acid sequence plus V-gene family, and excluded reads lacking a unique V-gene family. In a later analysis, around 650 highly shared, low-generation-probability nucleotide sequences were removed to address suspected cross-contamination and a sequencing artifact. In a later analysis, a clonal expansion index for each public chain was calculated from normalized within-repertoire ranks of inferred template counts. A later analysis computed generation probabilities with a VDJ recombination model fitted to out-of-frame rearrangements, and checked the results against IGoR. In a later analysis, hypergeometric tests were used to score TCR-TCR, TCR-HLA and TCR-CMV co-occurrence, with a repertoire-size bias correction applied to TCR pairs. In a later analysis, false discovery rates were estimated by permuting HLA or CMV assignments 20 times. A later analysis grouped co-occurring TCRs with DBSCAN, adding TCRdist sequence similarity when clustering within HLA-allele-positive subsets. Repertoires with fewer than 30,000 or more than 120,000 public chains, plus five repertoires with anomalous nucleotide sharing, were excluded from co-occurrence clustering. TCRdb took this table from immuneACCESS and kept in-frame rearrangements with V and J called. Such tables lack part of the clones; where checked against another copy, unresolved V genes explain under half of the gap, and the rest is unexplained. The V and J calls and clone size come from that table; D and trimming were worked out from the DNA. Here the sample has roughly 200,000 clones; 70% to 85% occur a single time. The ten largest clones represent 3.7% of the sample.

About this clone itself: This receptor's antigen is unknown. Base qualities are missing; no much larger clone stands one base away.

The CDR1 and CDR2 encoded by the germline V gene (reference sequence) are GTSNPN and SVGIG. V and J are trimmed by 2 bases and 4 bases, and the gene matches miss 4 bases of the junction. The CDR3 sequence holds 13 residues, the cysteine and phenylalanine included. The only DNA kept is the CDR3, 39 bases in frame from the first base. The cohort consisted of 600 to 750 healthy bone marrow donors. All cohort members were sampled while nominally healthy, although unrecorded immune exposures were likely present. The donor was CMV seropositive and was included in the group of some 290 seropositive cohort members. Every donor gave a peripheral blood sample, and the peripheral blood mononuclear cells from that sample were used for TCR beta sequencing. Genomic DNA was extracted from the blood cell samples with the Qiagen DNeasy Blood Extraction Kit.

In this chain, TRBV30 is recombined with TRBJ1-1, and 7 junctional nucleotides match TRBD1. The TCR sequence derives from a woman between 55 and 75 years old in good health and CMV-seropositive. The sequenced material came from PBMCs. The DNA sequence reads TGTGCCTGGAGTCCGACAGGGACCACTGAAGCTTTCTTT. The translation is CAWSPTGTTEAFF.